Below, 27 T cell receptor beta chains from the same sample are listed, as sequenced in a study of T cells in Graves' hyperthyroidism and ophthalmopathy. RNA transcripts gave rise to amplified TCR beta CDR3 regions. In the first-round RT-PCR of the TCR CDR3, the HTBI primer set was used. TCRdb passed the multiplex PCR reads through MiXCR, listing each CDR3 protein once. The sample lists around 600,000 distinct CDR3 sequences, roughly 15% occurring once. The sequenced sample was blood. Receptor source: a woman between 50 and 59 years old with Graves' ophthalmopathy.

The rearrangement joins TRBV24-1 to TRBJ2-7; D possibly corresponds to TRBD2 (6 bases). The CDR3 covers 14 residues. Deletions cut 5 bases from V and 3 bases from J, with 13 bases between. CDR1 KGHDR and CDR2 SFDVKD come from the germline V gene. The DNA of the CDR3 is TGTGCCACCAGTGGGAGGGGACGGGACTACGAGCAGTACTTC. Encoded protein: CATSGRGRDYEQYF.

This clonotype was detected many times. The chain employs TRBV29-1 and TRBJ2-7, with D hard to call. The germline CDR1 and CDR2 sequences are SQVTM and ANQGSEA. This CDR3 spans 11 amino acids. The V gene lost 4 bases and the J gene lost 3 bases, with 7 bases spanning the gap. The CDR3 DNA reads as TGCAGCGTTGGCGGCCACTACGAGCAGTACTTC. Protein: CSVGGHYEQYF.

This clonotype was found a few times. The V call is TRBV3-1, the J call TRBJ2-3; possibly TRBD2 for D (5 bases). The CDR3 covers 15 residues. With 6 bases removed from V and 7 bases from J, the gap between germline ends came to 20 bases. CDR1 is LGHDT, CDR2 YNNKEL, per germline (reference sequence). In DNA, the CDR3 is TGTGCCAGCAGTGAAGCTACCGTGGCTAGCAATACGCAGTATTTT. Amino acid sequence: CASSEATVASNTQYF.

At least ten counts were recorded for this clonotype. CDR3 amino acids: CASSFGLAGGNEQFF. CDR3 sequence (DNA): TGTGCCAGCAGTTTCGGCCTAGCGGGAGGCAATGAGCAGTTCTTC. The V and J genes are TRBV12-3 or TRBV12-4 and TRBJ2-1; 11 bases map to TRBD2. This CDR3 contains 15 residues. The junction had 4 bases not matched to a gene; V was cut back by 3 bases and J by 6 bases.

V is TRBV5-1 and J is TRBJ2-5; 9 bases align to TRBD2. Germline-derived CDR1 and CDR2 are SGHRS and YFSETQ. Germline trimming cut 1 base from V and 2 bases from J; bases unmatched to any gene: 3. This CDR3 region has 15 residues. As DNA, the CDR3 is TGCGCCAGCAGCTTGCTGACTAGCGGACAAGAGACCCAGTACTTC. Translated: CASSLLTSGQETQYF.

This clonotype was detected ten times or more. The V and J genes are TRBV15 and TRBJ2-1; possibly TRBD2 for D (6 bases). V was trimmed by 0 bases and J by 12 bases, leaving 18 bases between them. From germline, CDR1 is LNHNV and CDR2 YYDKDF (reference sequence). The CDR3 spans 15 residues. CDR3 amino acids: CATSRDPRALGGQFF. The CDR3 region has the DNA TGTGCCACCAGCAGAGATCCGAGGGCACTGGGGGGGCAGTTCTTC.

This clonotype has only one observation. V and J are TRBV5-1 and TRBJ2-3, with 16 nucleotides matching TRBD2. The CDR3 spans 17 residues. Trimming removed 3 bases from V and 4 bases from J; junction bases left unmatched: 5. Per germline, CDR1 SGHRS and CDR2 YFSETQ. CDR3 loop: CASSSGLAGGPPDTQYF. The CDR3 nucleotides are TGCGCCAGCAGCTCGGGACTAGCGGGAGGGCCCCCAGATACGCAGTATTTT.

This clonotype came up many times. This chain uses TRBV7-2 with TRBJ1-5; D not resolved. The CDR3 consists of 15 residues. CDR1 and CDR2 from the germline V gene are SGHTA and FQGNSA. Deletions cut 4 bases from V and 5 bases from J, with 15 bases between. For the CDR3, the DNA is TGTGCCAGCAGCTCCCGACCTGCGTCCGATCAGCCCCAGCATTTT. It is translated as CASSSRPASDQPQHF.

There are many counts of this clonotype. The chain links TRBV7-9 to TRBJ2-7, with 14 nucleotides matching TRBD2. V lost 1 base and J lost 7; bases outside the gene matches: 12. CDR1 and CDR2 from the germline V gene are SEHNR and FQNEAQ (reference sequence). CDR3 length: 18 amino acids. This CDR3 is CASSLGLAGGPPMREQYF. For the CDR3, the DNA is TGTGCCAGCAGCTTAGGACTAGCGGGAGGGCCCCCCATGAGGGAGCAGTACTTC.

This clonotype was seen a few times. V and J are TRBV28 and TRBJ2-7, with D maybe TRBD2 (5 bases). Germline V gene lookup returns CDR1 MDHEN and CDR2 SYDVKM. CDR3 length equals 16 residues. Trimming removed 3 bases from V and 0 bases from J, with 15 bases in between. CDR3 residues: CASSFWGGESSYEQYF. The CDR3 bases are TGTGCCAGCAGTTTTTGGGGTGGGGAGAGCTCCTACGAGCAGTACTTC.

This clonotype was recorded many times. The chain recombines TRBV12-3 or TRBV12-4 with TRBJ2-2, with D perhaps matching TRBD1 (6 bases). The V gene lost 5 bases and the J gene lost 0 bases, with 13 bases spanning the gap. The CDR3 is 16 residues long. The CDR3 region has the DNA TGTGCCAGCAGTCCCCGGACAGACTCGAACACCGGGGAGCTGTTTTTT. Its protein is CASSPRTDSNTGELFF.

This clonotype appeared a single time. This chain joins TRBV7-8 and TRBJ2-3; the D is unclear. The V end was cut by 1 base, the J end by 0 bases, with 14 bases between. CDR3 length: 17 amino acids. Looked up from germline, CDR1 is SGHVS and CDR2 is FQNEAQ. CDR3 region: CASSLVGLPTSTDTQYF. CDR3 nucleotides: TGTGCCAGCAGCTTAGTTGGGCTACCCACTAGCACAGATACGCAGTATTTT.

This clonotype occurred once. A much larger clone lies a single base off, so this may be a read error. CDR3 residues: CASRGRERRYGYTF. The CDR3 DNA follows: TGTGCCAGCAGAGGACGGGAGAGGAGGTATGGCTACACCTTC. The chain links TRBV28 to TRBJ1-2; no definite D call. The germline V gene encodes CDR1 MDHEN and CDR2 SYDVKM. The length of the CDR3 is 14 residues. The V end was cut by 6 bases, the J end by 5 bases, with 16 bases between.

This clonotype was picked up many times. V and J are TRBV6-2 or TRBV6-3 and TRBJ2-1; D is unresolved. The CDR3 is made up of 12 amino acids. Looked up from germline, CDR1 is MNHEY and CDR2 is SVGEGT. V gave up 6 bases and J gave up 15 bases, with 18 bases separating them. In DNA, the CDR3 is TGTGCCAGCAGCCAAACAACTTGGATGTCGTTCTTC. This encodes CASSQTTWMSFF.

Worth noting for this clonotype: This could be a read error, since a much larger clone is one nucleotide away. J is TRBJ2-1 and V is TRBV12-3 or TRBV12-4, with a possible D match to TRBD2 (5 bases). The CDR3 extends over 13 amino acids. The CDR3 DNA follows: TGTGCCGGCAGTTTAGGAGGAGAAAAGGAGCAGTTCTTC. Amino acids: CAGSLGGEKEQFF.

The chain has TRBV2 and TRBJ2-7; no reliable D call. Germline values: CDR1 SNHLY, CDR2 FYNNEI. The CDR3 consists of 12 residues. The ends were cut back, 10 bases at V and 2 bases at J, with 12 bases in the middle. The CDR3 reads CATNVGTYEQYF. The CDR3 bases are TGTGCCACCAATGTAGGGACCTACGAGCAGTACTTC.

This clonotype was observed many times. The V gene is TRBV28, the J gene TRBJ2-3; 7 bases align to TRBD1. Germline values: CDR1 MDHEN, CDR2 SYDVKM. The V segment lost 5 bases and the J segment 6 bases; nucleotides outside the gene matches: 5. The CDR3 spans 13 residues. The CDR3 here is CASSLTGLDTQYF. The CDR3 DNA follows: TGTGCCAGCAGTCTGACAGGGTTGGATACGCAGTATTTT.

This clonotype has ten or more counts. J is TRBJ2-3 and V is TRBV20-1; D possibly uses TRBD1 or TRBD2 (5 bases each). This CDR3 spans 15 amino acids. V dropped 6 bases and J dropped 4 bases, with 20 bases sitting between them. CDR1 and CDR2 from the germline V gene are DFQATT and SNEGSKA (reference sequence). The CDR3 sequence is CSAVLVGVGPDTQYF. The CDR3 nucleotides are TGCAGTGCGGTTCTTGTGGGAGTGGGGCCAGATACGCAGTATTTT.

This clonotype was recorded at least ten times. This chain joins TRBV28 and TRBJ1-5; unclear D gene. There are 14 residues in the CDR3. The germline V gene has CDR1 MDHEN and CDR2 SYDVKM. V was pared by 3 bases and J by 6 bases, with 12 bases between. CDR3 in DNA: TGTGCCAGCAGTTTTAAGACAATAGGTCAGCCCCAGCATTTT. Encoded protein: CASSFKTIGQPQHF. Full variable domain (rest looked up from reference TRBV28 and TRBJ1-5): DVKVTQSSRYLVKRTGEKVFLECVQDMDHENMFWYRQDPGLGLRLIYFSYDVKMKEKGDIPEGYSVSREKKERFSLILESASTNQTSMYLCASSFKTIGQPQHFGDGTRLSIL.

This clonotype has more than one count but fewer than ten. The chain combines TRBV4-1 with TRBJ2-1; 14 bases align to TRBD2. Germline loops: CDR1 MGHRA, CDR2 YSYEKL. The CDR3 runs to 16 residues. V lost 4 bases, J lost 9 bases, and 8 bases stayed unmatched. The CDR3 nucleotides read TGCGCCAGCAGCCCGCGACTAGCGGGAGGGGTCCTTGAGCAGTTCTTC. Encoded protein: CASSPRLAGGVLEQFF.

This clonotype was seen many times. This chain joins TRBV3-1 and TRBJ2-7, with D hard to call. This CDR3 is 14 amino acids long. The ends were cut back, 4 bases at V and 5 bases at J, with 15 bases in the middle. Germline values: CDR1 LGHDT, CDR2 YNNKEL (reference sequence). CDR3 coding DNA: TGTGCCAGCAGCCGAAGCGAGAAGATACACGAGCAGTACTTC. Protein sequence: CASSRSEKIHEQYF.

The chain joins TRBV6-4 to TRBJ1-5; D call uncertain. CDR3 size: 12 residues. Germline V gene sequence: CDR1 MRHNA, CDR2 SNTAGT. V was trimmed by 5 bases and J by 8 bases, leaving 10 bases between them. CDR3 region: CASSSGWEPQHF. In nucleotides, the CDR3 is TGTGCCAGCAGTTCCGGGTGGGAGCCCCAGCATTTT.

This clonotype was observed many times. The chain joins TRBV20-1 to TRBJ1-4; D not certain. V lost 3 bases to trimming and J lost 3 bases, with 11 bases between them. The CDR3 is 14 amino acids. Germline assignment: CDR1 DFQATT and CDR2 SNEGSKA (reference sequence). CDR3 sequence reads: CSARRRAPNEKLFF. DNA of the CDR3: TGCAGTGCTAGGCGACGAGCCCCTAATGAAAAACTGTTTTTT.

This clonotype came up many times. The V call is TRBV7-2, the J call TRBJ2-7, with D possibly matching TRBD2 (6 bases). Germline CDR1 and CDR2: SGHTA and FQGNSA. Trimming took off 2 bases at V and 5 bases at J, with 10 bases between the two ends. The CDR3 spans 13 residues. CDR3: CASSLIRGNEQYF. The CDR3 DNA sequence: TGTGCCAGCAGCTTAATTCGGGGGAACGAGCAGTACTTC.

This clonotype was detected only a few times. The chain uses TRBV4-3 and TRBJ2-1, with 9 positions matching TRBD2. The germline V gene encodes CDR1 LGHNA and CDR2 YSLEER. This CDR3 has 16 residues. Trimming at V came to 0 bases and at J to 5 bases, leaving 5 bases not matched to a gene. CDR3: CASSQDMSGRNNEQFF. As DNA, the CDR3 is TGCGCCAGCAGCCAAGATATGAGCGGGAGGAACAATGAGCAGTTCTTC.

This clonotype was recorded many times. The rearrangement joins TRBV5-1 to TRBJ2-1, with 12 nucleotides matching TRBD2. Looked up from germline, CDR1 is SGHRS and CDR2 is YFSETQ. This CDR3 comprises 17 residues. J was trimmed by 0 bases and V by 4 bases; bases with no gene match: 5. DNA for the CDR3: TGCGCCAGCAGCCAGGGGACTAGCGGGTTCTCCTACAATGAGCAGTTCTTC. It is translated as CASSQGTSGFSYNEQFF.

J is TRBJ2-3 and V is TRBV10-3; 13 nucleotides match TRBD2. CDR3 length equals 14 residues. Germline V lookup: CDR1 ENHRY, CDR2 SYGVKD. Trimming at V came to 2 bases and at J to 8 bases, leaving 1 base not matched to a gene. The DNA of the CDR3 is TGTGCCATCAGTGAGGGACTAGCGGGAGCTACGCAGTATTTT. Translation: CAISEGLAGATQYF.